One and the same sample provided the 22 T cell receptor beta chains below, sequenced in a study of identical twins. Each CDR3 protein is one row after TCRdb ran MiXCR on the 5' RACE reads. The data hold some 1,600,000 distinct CDR3 sequences, with about 31% observed a single time. The material sequenced was cord blood. The receptors here all came from a newborn girl in good health.

The gene calls are TRBV14 and TRBJ2-2, with 7 nucleotides matching TRBD2. Germline CDR1 SGHDN, CDR2 FVKESK. The CDR3 runs to 14 residues. J lost 4 bases, V lost 8 bases, and 7 bases had no gene match. CDR3 sequence (DNA): TGTGCCAGCGGCAGGACTAGTTCCACCGGGGAGCTGTTTTTT. Amino acid sequence: CASGRTSSTGELFF.

This clonotype turned up a few times. The chain is built from TRBV12-3 or TRBV12-4 and TRBJ1-5, with D tentatively TRBD1 (6 bases). This CDR3 has 16 residues. Trimming removed 4 bases from V and 0 bases from J, with 13 bases in between. The CDR3 sequence: CASSSRQADSNQPQHF. The DNA for the CDR3 is TGTGCCAGCAGTTCTAGACAGGCGGATAGCAATCAGCCCCAGCATTTT.

This clonotype was seen more than once but under ten times. The rearrangement joins TRBV20-1 to TRBJ1-5; D not resolved. The V end lost 4 bases, the J end lost 7 bases, and 17 bases lay between the germline ends. CDR1 is DFQATT and CDR2 is SNEGSKA in the germline V gene (reference sequence). CDR3 length equals 14 residues. CDR3 sequence (DNA): TGCAGTGCTAAGCGATTCGGGTTCTGGCAGCCCCAGCATTTT. Protein: CSAKRFGFWQPQHF.

This clonotype has a handful of counts. The V gene is TRBV27, the J gene TRBJ2-3; D possibly corresponds to TRBD2 (6 bases). Trimming cost V 6 bases and J 0 bases, with 13 bases left between them. This CDR3 spans 15 amino acids. Germline V gene lookup returns CDR1 MNHEY and CDR2 SMNVEV (reference sequence). The CDR3 DNA reads TGTGCCAGCAGCTTCGGGAGAAAGAGCACAGATACGCAGTATTTT. Its protein product is CASSFGRKSTDTQYF.

The chain couples TRBV5-1 to TRBJ2-1, with unresolved D. CDR3 length: 15 amino acids. Per the germline V gene, CDR1 is SGHRS and CDR2 is YFSETQ. The germline V and J ends were trimmed by 0 bases and 1 base, with 8 bases remaining between them. CDR3 coding DNA: TGCGCCAGCAGCTTGGGGTACCCGTCCTACAATGAGCAGTTCTTC. This sequence encodes CASSLGYPSYNEQFF.

The gene calls are TRBV27 and TRBJ1-1; possibly TRBD1 for D (6 bases). The CDR3 is made up of 14 amino acids. Germline CDR1 MNHEY, CDR2 SMNVEV (reference sequence). Between the trimmed V and J ends, which lost 4 bases and 0 bases, there was a span of 9 bases. Written as DNA, the CDR3 is TGTGCCAGCAGTTGGGGGGACATGAACACTGAAGCTTTCTTT. It codes for CASSWGDMNTEAFF.

This rearrangement joins TRBV3-1 to TRBJ1-6; D is perhaps TRBD1 (5 bases). The CDR3 spans 14 residues. V was shortened by 1 base and J by 10 bases, with 11 bases between the two germline ends. In germline, CDR1 is LGHDT, CDR2 YNNKEL (reference sequence). The CDR3 protein is CASSQVSRVSPLHF. CDR3 nucleotides: TGTGCCAGCAGCCAAGTCAGCAGGGTGTCACCCCTCCACTTT. Variable domain in full (rest from reference TRBV3-1 and TRBJ1-6): DTAVSQTPKYLVTQMGNDKSIKCEQNLGHDTMYWYKQDSKKFLKIMFSYNNKELIINETVPNRFSPKSPDKAHLNLHINSLELGDSAVYFCASSQVSRVSPLHFGNGTRLTVT.

This clonotype was detected ten times or more. DNA for the CDR3: TGCGCCAGCAGCCAAGTCATAATCTCCGGGAGTGAGCAGTTCTTC. This codes for CASSQVIISGSEQFF. J is TRBJ2-1 and V is TRBV4-1; TRBD2 is a possible D gene (6 bases). CDR1 and CDR2 from the germline V gene are MGHRA and YSYEKL. The CDR3 contains 15 residues. V was trimmed by 1 base and J by 9 bases, leaving 16 bases between them.

This CDR3 is CSADAGSYEQYF. CDR3 DNA: TGCAGTGCTGATGCAGGCTCCTACGAGCAGTACTTC. J is TRBJ2-7 and V is TRBV20-1; D remains unclear. The CDR3 contains 12 residues. Germline V gives CDR1 DFQATT, CDR2 SNEGSKA (reference sequence). The V end was cut by 5 bases, the J end by 0 bases, with 8 bases between.

This chain connects TRBV5-1 to TRBJ2-7; 11 nucleotides match TRBD1. J was trimmed by 6 bases and V by 0 bases; bases with no gene match: 5. The length of the CDR3 is 15 residues. Germline CDR1 is SGHRS and CDR2 is YFSETQ. CDR3 region: CASSLDLDRGREQYF. As DNA, the CDR3 is TGCGCCAGCAGCTTGGATTTGGACAGGGGGCGCGAGCAGTACTTC.

In this sample, this clonotype turned up once. The chain recombines TRBV18 with TRBJ2-3; no firm D call. V was pared by 3 bases and J by 0 bases, with 13 bases between. The CDR3 totals 16 residues. Germline assignment: CDR1 KGHSH and CDR2 LQKENI. Written as DNA, the CDR3 is TGTGCCAGCTCACCTCAACCAGGCCGAAGCACAGATACGCAGTATTTT. It specifies CASSPQPGRSTDTQYF.

This clonotype has just a few counts. The gene calls are TRBV12-3 or TRBV12-4 and TRBJ2-1; D is possibly TRBD1 or TRBD2 (5 bases each). This CDR3 contains 13 residues. V was shortened by 6 bases and J by 6 bases, with 12 bases between the two germline ends. The chain's CDR3 is CASRPGRLNEQFF. The CDR3 bases are TGTGCCAGCAGGCCGGGACGCCTCAATGAGCAGTTCTTC.

The V and J genes are TRBV20-1 and TRBJ2-7; TRBD1 is a possible D gene (6 bases). Trimming stripped 4 bases from V and 6 bases from J, with 13 bases between. Germline CDR1 DFQATT, CDR2 SNEGSKA (reference sequence). The CDR3 has 12 amino acids. CDR3 in DNA: TGCAGTGCTAATATTAGGACAGCCGAGCAGTACTTC. This gives the protein CSANIRTAEQYF.

V is TRBV5-6 and J is TRBJ1-2; the D gene is possibly TRBD1 (5 bases). V lost 0 bases to trimming and J lost 13 bases, with 22 bases between them. The CDR3 totals 15 residues. Germline loops: CDR1 SGHDT, CDR2 YYEEEE. CDR3 DNA sequence: TGTGCCAGCAGCTTGGAGACCTGGACCTCAGGGTGGAGCACCTTC. Protein: CASSLETWTSGWSTF.

This clonotype was detected only a few times. In DNA, the CDR3 is TGTGCCAGCAGCCAAGTCGGGAACTTACCCACAGATACGCAGTATTTT. Its protein product is CASSQVGNLPTDTQYF. J is TRBJ2-3 and V is TRBV3-1; D is perhaps TRBD2 (5 bases). The CDR3 has 16 amino acids. Germline V gene lookup returns CDR1 LGHDT and CDR2 YNNKEL (reference sequence). With 1 base removed from V and 2 bases from J, the gap between germline ends came to 13 bases.

The genes are TRBV7-2 and TRBJ2-1, with 10 bases aligning to TRBD2. TRBJ2-7 matches the DNA end more closely, so the J call is doubtful. The CDR3 is 15 amino acids. Per the germline V gene, CDR1 is SGHTA and CDR2 is FQGNSA. The CDR3 here is CASYFSGGNYNEQYF. The DNA for the CDR3 is TGTGCCAGCTACTTTAGCGGGGGGAACTACAATGAGCAGTACTTC.

This clonotype was observed a handful of times. The rearrangement joins TRBV29-1 to TRBJ2-3; TRBD2 aligns across 10 bases. CDR3 length: 18 residues. V dropped 0 bases and J dropped 3; count of bases not matched to a gene: 12. Germline V gene lookup returns CDR1 SQVTM and CDR2 ANQGSEA. CDR3 sequence: CSVEDRVGGLARTDTQYF. The CDR3 bases are TGCAGCGTTGAAGATCGAGTAGGGGGACTAGCGAGAACAGATACGCAGTATTTT.

This clonotype was detected a few times. J is TRBJ2-7 and V is TRBV7-6, with 8 nucleotides matching TRBD1. CDR3 length: 15 amino acids. Looked up from germline, CDR1 is SGHVS and CDR2 is FNYEAQ. With 5 bases clipped from V and 5 bases from J, the junction kept 11 bases outside the gene matches. CDR3 sequence: CASSPPGQAGHEQYF. CDR3 DNA sequence: TGTGCCAGCAGCCCACCGGGACAGGCAGGCCACGAGCAGTACTTC.

V gene TRBV6-5 combines with J gene TRBJ2-1, with TRBD2 identical over 7 bases. CDR3 length: 14 residues. V dropped 6 bases and J dropped 5; count of bases not matched to a gene: 7. Germline V gives CDR1 MNHEY, CDR2 SVGAGI. DNA of the CDR3: TGTGCCAGCAGCCCCGAGCGGGGTAACAATGAGCAGTTCTTC. Its protein is CASSPERGNNEQFF.

This clonotype was observed a handful of times. V gene TRBV12-3 or TRBV12-4 combines with J gene TRBJ2-7; weak D call: TRBD1 (5 bases). This CDR3 has 14 residues. The V end was cut by 5 bases, the J end by 2 bases, with 13 bases between. CDR3: CASSLKVRAYEQYF. As DNA, the CDR3 is TGTGCCAGCAGTCTAAAGGTCAGGGCCTACGAGCAGTACTTC.

V gene TRBV28 combines with J gene TRBJ1-2; D is perhaps TRBD1 (6 bases). Germline V CDR1 and CDR2: MDHEN, SYDVKM. The CDR3 is 14 residues long. V lost 4 bases and J 2 bases, leaving 11 bases between the germline ends. The CDR3 loop reads CASSSYRVNYGYTF. The CDR3 DNA is TGTGCCAGCAGTTCGTACAGGGTAAACTATGGCTACACCTTC.

This chain joins TRBV4-1 and TRBJ2-5, with 9 bases fitting TRBD2. Germline CDR1 reads MGHRA; CDR2 reads YSYEKL. J was trimmed by 11 bases and V by 5 bases; bases with no gene match: 18. This CDR3 region has 16 residues. The CDR3 region is CASSEGSGSSYNEQYF. CDR3 DNA sequence: TGCGCCAGCAGCGAAGGTAGCGGGAGTTCCTACAATGAGCAGTACTTC.